This TCR beta chain is from a study of cytomegalovirus exposure and HLA in healthy donors. The CDR3 length is 17 residues. The V gene lost 3 bases and the J gene lost 4 bases, with 20 bases spanning the gap. CDR1 and CDR2 from the germline V gene are SGHDT and YYEEEE. A few counts support this clone. With 60 Vbeta and 13 Jbeta primers, the PCR was carried out. Libraries were prepared by immunoSEQ multiplex PCR; TCRdb keeps only in-frame clonotypes and omits some of them. The sample yields 99,000 or so clones, around three quarters seen once. The receptor comes from a young woman in good health and CMV-seropositive. Sequencing was carried out using PBMCs. The V and J genes are TRBV5-6 and TRBJ1-5, with a possible D match to TRBD1 (6 bases). The CDR3 loop reads CASSSGTGYWENQPQHF. As DNA, the CDR3 is TGTGCCAGCAGCTCGGGAACAGGGTATTGGGAAAATCAGCCCCAGCATTTT.